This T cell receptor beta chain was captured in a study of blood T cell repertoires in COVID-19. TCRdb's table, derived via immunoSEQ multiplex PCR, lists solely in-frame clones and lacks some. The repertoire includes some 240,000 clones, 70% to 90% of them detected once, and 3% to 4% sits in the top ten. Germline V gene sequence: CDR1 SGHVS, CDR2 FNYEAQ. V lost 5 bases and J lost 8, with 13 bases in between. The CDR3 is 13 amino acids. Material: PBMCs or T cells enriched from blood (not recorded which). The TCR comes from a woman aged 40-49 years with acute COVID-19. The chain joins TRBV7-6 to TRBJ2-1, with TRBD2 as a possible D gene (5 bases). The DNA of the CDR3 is TGTGCCAGCAGCGAAACTAGGACCGATGAGCAGTTCTTC. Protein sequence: CASSETRTDEQFF.